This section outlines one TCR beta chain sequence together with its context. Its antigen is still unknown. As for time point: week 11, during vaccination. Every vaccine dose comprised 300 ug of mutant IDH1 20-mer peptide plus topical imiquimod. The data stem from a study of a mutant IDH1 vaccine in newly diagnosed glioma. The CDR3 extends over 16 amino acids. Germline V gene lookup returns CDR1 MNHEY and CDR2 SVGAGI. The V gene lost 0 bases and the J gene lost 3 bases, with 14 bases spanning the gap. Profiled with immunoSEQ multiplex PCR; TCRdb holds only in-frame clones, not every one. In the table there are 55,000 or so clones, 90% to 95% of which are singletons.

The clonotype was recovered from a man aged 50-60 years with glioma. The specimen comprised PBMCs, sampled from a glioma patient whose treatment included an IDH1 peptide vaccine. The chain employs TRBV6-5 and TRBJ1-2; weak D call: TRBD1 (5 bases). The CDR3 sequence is CASSYSRRGTYYGYTF. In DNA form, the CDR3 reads TGTGCCAGCAGTTACTCGAGACGAGGGACTTACTATGGCTACACCTTC.